The clone carrying this T cell receptor beta chain was recorded only once. The record originates from a study of blood T cell repertoires in COVID-19. Overall study context: The analysed material was cDNA or gDNA that came from T cells, B-cell-depleted T cells, or PBMCs.

Assay used: immunoSEQ multiplex PCR; TCRdb lists only in-frame clones, some missing. The sample has 250,000 to 350,000 clones, roughly 87% seen once. The CDR3 totals 15 residues. V shed 6 bases and J shed 1 base, with 16 bases lying between them. Per germline, CDR1 SGHRS and CDR2 YFSETQ. The J gene is TRBJ2-5, the V gene TRBV5-1; D is unresolved. This receptor was taken from a man aged 18 to 29 with active or convalescent COVID-19. The sequencing input was peripheral blood. CDR3 residues: CASMGGLSVQETQYF. The CDR3 DNA is TGCGCCAGCATGGGTGGGCTTTCCGTCCAAGAGACCCAGTACTTC.